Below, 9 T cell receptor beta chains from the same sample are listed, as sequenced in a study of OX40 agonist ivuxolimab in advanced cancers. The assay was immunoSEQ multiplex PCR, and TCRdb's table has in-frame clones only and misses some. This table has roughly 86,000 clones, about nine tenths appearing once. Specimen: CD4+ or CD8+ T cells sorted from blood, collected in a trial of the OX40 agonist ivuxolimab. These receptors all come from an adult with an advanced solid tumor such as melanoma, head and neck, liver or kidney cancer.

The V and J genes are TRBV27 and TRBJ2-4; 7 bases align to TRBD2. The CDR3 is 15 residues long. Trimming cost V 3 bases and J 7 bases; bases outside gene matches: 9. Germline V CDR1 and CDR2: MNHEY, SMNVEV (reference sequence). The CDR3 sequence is CASSLGGRARNIQYF. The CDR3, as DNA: TGTGCCAGCAGTTTGGGTGGGAGGGCCAGGAACATTCAGTACTTC.

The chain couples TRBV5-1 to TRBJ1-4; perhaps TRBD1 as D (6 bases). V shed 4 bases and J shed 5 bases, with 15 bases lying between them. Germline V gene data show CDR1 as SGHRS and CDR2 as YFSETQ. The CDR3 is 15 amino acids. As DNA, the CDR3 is TGCGCCAGCAGCCCAGGACAGCAACTAAATGAAAAACTGTTTTTT. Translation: CASSPGQQLNEKLFF. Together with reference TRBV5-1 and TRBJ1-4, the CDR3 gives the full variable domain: KAGVTQTPRYLIKTRGQQVTLSCSPISGHRSVSWYQQTPGQGLQFLFEYFSETQRNKGNFPGRFSGRQFSNSRSEMNVSTLELGDSALYLCASSPGQQLNEKLFFGSGTQLSVL.

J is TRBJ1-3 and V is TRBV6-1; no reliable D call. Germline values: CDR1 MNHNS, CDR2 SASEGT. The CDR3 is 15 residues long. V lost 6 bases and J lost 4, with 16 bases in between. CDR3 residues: CASSAMGFAGNTIYF. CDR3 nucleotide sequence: TGTGCCAGCAGCGCTATGGGGTTTGCGGGAAACACCATATATTTT.

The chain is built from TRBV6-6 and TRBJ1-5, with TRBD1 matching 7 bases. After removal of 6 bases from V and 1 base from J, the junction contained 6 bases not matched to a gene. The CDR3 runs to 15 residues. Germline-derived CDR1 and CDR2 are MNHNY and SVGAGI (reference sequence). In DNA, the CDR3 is TGTGCCAGCAGCCCGACAGGGAGGAGCAATCAGCCCCAGCATTTT. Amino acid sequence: CASSPTGRSNQPQHF.

As DNA, the CDR3 is TGTGCCAGCAGGGAGGGACTGGGGCGGTCGGCCCAGTACTTC. It translates to CASREGLGRSAQYF. This sequence joins TRBV7-9 and TRBJ2-5; D is perhaps TRBD2 (6 bases). V gave up 6 bases and J gave up 9 bases, with 20 bases separating them. The CDR3 runs 14 residues. Germline V gene lookup returns CDR1 SEHNR and CDR2 FQNEAQ (reference sequence).

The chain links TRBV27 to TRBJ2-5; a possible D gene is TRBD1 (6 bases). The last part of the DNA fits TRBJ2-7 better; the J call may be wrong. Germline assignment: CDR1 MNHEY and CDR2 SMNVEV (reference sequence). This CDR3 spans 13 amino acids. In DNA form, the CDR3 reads TGTGCCAGCAGTTACAGGGTTATTTACGAGCAGTACTTC. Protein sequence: CASSYRVIYEQYF.

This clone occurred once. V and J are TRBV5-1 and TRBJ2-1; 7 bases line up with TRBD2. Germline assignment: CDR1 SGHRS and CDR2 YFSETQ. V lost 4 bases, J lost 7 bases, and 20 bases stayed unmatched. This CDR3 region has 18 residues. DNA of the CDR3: TGCGCCAGCAGCCGCCTACCGGGGCTAGGAGCGGGAAATAATGAGCAGTTCTTC. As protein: CASSRLPGLGAGNNEQFF.

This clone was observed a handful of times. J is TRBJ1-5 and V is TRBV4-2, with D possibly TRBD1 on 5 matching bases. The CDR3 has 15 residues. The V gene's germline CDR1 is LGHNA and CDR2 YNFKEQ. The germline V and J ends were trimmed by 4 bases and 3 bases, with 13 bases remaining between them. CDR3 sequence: CASSPSWGDNQPQHF. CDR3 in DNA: TGTGCCAGCAGCCCGTCATGGGGGGACAATCAGCCCCAGCATTTT.

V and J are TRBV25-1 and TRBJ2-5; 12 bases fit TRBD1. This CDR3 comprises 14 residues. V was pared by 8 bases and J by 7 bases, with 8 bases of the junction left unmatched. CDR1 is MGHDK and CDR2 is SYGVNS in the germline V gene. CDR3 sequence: CASGGTGGLGTQYF. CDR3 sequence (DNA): TGTGCCAGCGGGGGGACAGGGGGCCTTGGGACCCAGTACTTC.